Listed below are T cell receptor beta chains from one sample, sequenced in a study of blood T cell dynamics during melanoma immunotherapy. The protocol was immunoSEQ multiplex PCR, while the TCRdb copy is restricted to in-frame clones and leaves out a portion. The data show about 12,000 clones, 90% to 95% seen once. The sequenced sample was effector memory CD8+ T cells from blood, obtained from a patient treated with checkpoint blockade. The receptors stem from a human donor with melanoma. Both conserved end residues are part of each CDR3. A D gene is named only where the DNA matches it firmly. Clone size appears in some rows only: once, few, many, or a class for an expanded clone.

TRBJ1-5,TRBV10-2,few,.,CASSEGIGNQPQHF,TGCGCCAGCAGTGAGGGTATCGGCAATCAGCCCCAGCATTTT
TRBJ1-6,TRBV27,.,.,CASSLKGDPYNSPLHF,TGTGCCAGCAGTTTAAAGGGGGATCCCTATAATTCACCCCTCCACTTT
TRBJ2-1,TRBV28,.,.,CASQGFDEQFF,TGTGCCAGTCAGGGTTTCGATGAGCAGTTCTTC
TRBJ2-7,TRBV9,.,.,CASSPGSYEQYF,TGTGCCAGCAGCCCAGGCTCCTACGAGCAGTACTTC
TRBJ1-2,TRBV27,.,.,CASSLLGGGYGYTF,TGTGCCAGCAGTTTACTCGGGGGGGGCTATGGCTACACCTTC
TRBJ2-1,TRBV9,.,.,CASSPIVGLPSYNEQFF,TGTGCCAGCAGCCCCATTGTGGGACTCCCCTCCTACAATGAGCAGTTCTTC
TRBJ2-3,TRBV11-2,.,.,CASSFPPGGTDTQYF,TGTGCCAGCAGCTTTCCTCCAGGGGGCACAGATACGCAGTATTTT
TRBJ2-1,TRBV19,.,.,CASSTRTTSLNNEQFF,TGTGCCAGTAGTACCCGGACTACAAGTTTAAACAATGAGCAGTTCTTC
TRBJ2-7,TRBV6-6,.,.,CASTLEGEFHEQYF,TGTGCCAGCACCCTAGAGGGAGAGTTCCACGAGCAGTACTTC
TRBJ2-1,TRBV7-9,once,TRBD2,CASRGSGRSFSYNEQFF,TGTGCCTCCCGGGGTAGCGGGAGAAGTTTTTCCTACAATGAGCAGTTCTTC
TRBJ2-7,TRBV5-4,.,TRBD2,CASSGGGTSSYEQYF,TGTGCCAGCAGCGGGGGAGGGACTAGCTCCTACGAGCAGTACTTC
TRBJ2-7,TRBV7-2,.,TRBD1,CASSWDRGGYEQYF,TGTGCCAGCAGCTGGGACAGGGGGGGATACGAGCAGTACTTC
TRBJ1-1,TRBV28,.,.,CASSWPRGGVAEAFF,TGTGCCAGCAGTTGGCCCAGGGGCGGAGTGGCTGAAGCTTTCTTT
TRBJ2-3,TRBV4-2,.,TRBD2,CASSGWTSGWAGNTQYF,TGTGCCAGCAGCGGTTGGACTAGCGGGTGGGCGGGAAATACGCAGTATTTT
TRBJ2-5,TRBV6-5,few,TRBD2,CASSYSSGGGETQYF,TGTGCCAGCAGTTACTCGAGCGGGGGCGGTGAGACCCAGTACTTC
TRBJ2-1,TRBV19,.,TRBD2,CAGDGGGYNEQFF,TGTGCCGGTGATGGCGGGGGATACAATGAGCAGTTCTTC
TRBJ2-2,TRBV2,.,.,CASSEYRSYTGELFF,TGTGCCAGCAGTGAGTACAGGAGTTACACCGGGGAGCTGTTTTTT
TRBJ1-1,TRBV29-1,.,.,CSQTPQGRNTEAFF,TGCAGCCAAACCCCCCAGGGACGGAACACTGAAGCTTTCTTT
TRBJ1-4,TRBV19,.,.,CASSLYATNEKLFF,TGTGCCAGTAGCCTATACGCAACTAATGAAAAACTGTTTTTT
TRBJ2-3,TRBV5-6,.,TRBD2,CASSRSGGGTDTQYF,TGTGCCAGCAGCCGTAGCGGGGGGGGGACAGATACGCAGTATTTT
TRBJ2-7,TRBV27,few,TRBD1,CASSLSYRGTYEQYF,TGTGCCAGCAGTTTATCCTACAGGGGAACCTACGAGCAGTACTTC
TRBJ2-1,TRBV5-4,.,TRBD2,CASSLWGGIYYNEQFF,TGTGCCAGCAGCTTGTGGGGGGGGATTTACTACAATGAGCAGTTCTTC
TRBJ2-1,TRBV1,.,.,CTSSHPTGGGVYNEQFF,TGCACCAGCAGCCACCCGACGGGGGGGGGAGTTTACAATGAGCAGTTCTTC
TRBJ1-2,TRBV4-1,.,.,CASSPLTANNYGYTF,TGCGCCAGCAGCCCGTTGACAGCTAATAACTATGGCTACACCTTC
TRBJ2-3,TRBV5-4,once,.,CASSARTETSTDTQYF,TGTGCCAGCAGCGCTAGGACAGAAACTAGCACAGATACGCAGTATTTT
TRBJ2-4,TRBV29-1,.,.,CSGTVSLFDIQYF,TGCAGCGGGACAGTGTCTCTCTTTGACATTCAGTACTTC
TRBJ1-1,TRBV19,.,.,CASSTGNTEAFF,TGTGCCAGTAGTACAGGGAACACTGAAGCTTTCTTT
TRBJ1-2,TRBV7-6,.,TRBD1,CASSPGQGKANYGYTF,TGTGCCAGCAGCCCGGGACAGGGGAAAGCTAACTATGGCTACACCTTC
TRBJ2-7,TRBV11-1,.,TRBD1,CASSPQPVAGGGDEQYF,TGTGCCAGCAGCCCGCAACCGGTGGCAGGGGGTGGGGACGAGCAGTACTTC